This T cell receptor (beta chain) was identified during a study of shared T cell receptors in the human thymus. Repertoires were generated with immunoSEQ multiplex PCR, while TCRdb's copy carries only in-frame clones and drops some. The table lists about 660,000 clones, approximately 88% of them singletons, with about 0.01% in the top ten. CDR3 length: 14 residues. Per the germline V gene, CDR1 is SGHRS and CDR2 is YFSETQ. V was clipped by 0 bases and J by 3 bases, with 9 bases between them. This same sample was also taken into another study, of human thymus T cells.

This TCR derives from a boy younger than two with a congenital heart defect. Sample: thymocytes. The V gene is TRBV5-1, the J gene TRBJ1-1; tentatively, D is TRBD1 (5 bases). The CDR3 here is CASSLGVGHTEAFF. The CDR3 region has the DNA TGCGCCAGCAGCTTGGGAGTGGGGCACACTGAAGCTTTCTTT. Full variable domain (missing parts from reference TRBV5-1 and TRBJ1-1): KAGVTQTPRYLIKTRGQQVTLSCSPISGHRSVSWYQQTPGQGLQFLFEYFSETQRNKGNFPGRFSGRQFSNSRSEMNVSTLELGDSALYLCASSLGVGHTEAFFGQGTRLTVV.